The T cell receptor beta chain described here comes from a study of T cell repertoires in cytomegalovirus infection. Study-level background: Indications of both CMV infection and matching HLA type were provided by public TCR beta signatures. General study findings and limits: CMV carriers having the relevant HLA were flagged by cumulative public TCR beta family frequency.

This clonotype was seen a handful of times. Its target is unknown. Via MiXCR, TCRdb re-called the reads, giving one row per CDR3 protein. This table holds under 500,000 distinct CDR3 sequences, about two fifths found once. The CDR3 has 16 amino acids. V was cut by 0 bases and J by 0 bases, with 12 bases left in between. The chain couples TRBV6-7 to TRBJ2-7; D not certain. TRBV6-7 is reported as an ORF; its role is uncertain. This receptor was identified in a human donor in good health (CMV status not recorded). Some clones in this sample may be carry-over from other donors' samples. The source material was cultured PBMCs, sampled from culture after CMV antigen stimulation. The CDR3 DNA reads TGTGCCAGCAGTTACTCTCTTGGGGTGGCCTCCTACGAGCAGTACTTC. Its protein product is CASSYSLGVASYEQYF.